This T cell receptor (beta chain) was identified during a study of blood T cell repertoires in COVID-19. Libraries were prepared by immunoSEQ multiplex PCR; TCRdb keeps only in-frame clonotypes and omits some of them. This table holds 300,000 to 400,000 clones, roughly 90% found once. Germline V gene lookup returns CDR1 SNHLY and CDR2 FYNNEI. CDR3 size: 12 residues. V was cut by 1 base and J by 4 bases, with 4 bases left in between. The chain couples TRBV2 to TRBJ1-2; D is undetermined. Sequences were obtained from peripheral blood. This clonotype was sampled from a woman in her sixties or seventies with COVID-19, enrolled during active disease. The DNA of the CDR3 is TGTGCCAGCAGTGAAGACACCTATGGCTACACCTTC. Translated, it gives CASSEDTYGYTF.